This T cell receptor beta chain was identified during a study of regulatory T cells in long-lasting Graves disease. General study results and limits: Under persistent disease, TRBV28, TRBJ1-2 and TRBJ2-5 were used preferentially.

The authors built TCR beta libraries using iRepertoire HTBI primers and Arm-PCR of CDR3 regions. TCRdb re-analysed the multiplex PCR reads in MiXCR, keeping a single row per CDR3 protein. The profile shows about 560,000 distinct CDR3 sequences, 15% to 20% of them singletons. The time point: newly diagnosed GD, antithyroid drugs for less than 3 months. Construction of the TCR library relied on RNA isolated from PBMCs. Graves' disease diagnosis was established per American Thyroid Association guidelines. Into tubes containing EDTA, roughly 10 milliliters of peripheral blood were drawn. As to this clonotype: The antigen is not known.

Germline V lookup: CDR1 SEHNR, CDR2 FQNEAQ (reference sequence). V lost 2 bases and J lost 2, with 7 bases in between. The CDR3 loop spans 14 amino acids. A further study also used this sample, focusing on T cells in Graves' hyperthyroidism and ophthalmopathy.

The chain uses TRBV7-9 and TRBJ2-1, with no clear D. Sample: peripheral blood mononuclear cells (PBMCs), taken at new diagnosis, from a patient treated with antithyroid drugs. The receptor comes from a young man with Graves disease. CDR3 sequence reads: CASSLSTTYNEQFF. CDR3 DNA sequence: TGTGCCAGCAGCTTATCTACTACCTACAATGAGCAGTTCTTC. Complete variable domain (other parts from reference TRBV7-9 and TRBJ2-1): DTGVSQNPRHKITKRGQNVTFRCDPISEHNRLYWYRQTLGQGPEFLTYFQNEAQLEKSRLLSDRFSAERPKGSFSTLEIQRTEQGDSAMYLCASSLSTTYNEQFFGPGTRLTVL.